The 17 T cell receptor beta chains in this list originate from one sample, sequenced in a study of blood T cell repertoires in COVID-19 (dated by TCRdb to between 2020 and 2021). The method was the immunoSEQ multiplex PCR assay. TCRdb mirrors the immuneACCESS table, restricted to in-frame sequences. Some clones are absent from its copies; in checked studies, under half trace to an unresolved V gene, and the reason for the others is unknown. Here the sample has more than 85,000 clones; about 80% occur a single time. Of the sample, about 4% falls within the top ten clones. The source material was peripheral blood. These receptors all come from a man aged 60-69 years with acute or convalescent COVID-19.

The V gene is TRBV5-4, the J gene TRBJ2-3, with TRBD2 as a possible D gene (6 bases). Trimming stripped 3 bases from V and 4 bases from J, with 12 bases between. Looked up from germline, CDR1 is SGHNT and CDR2 is YYREEE (reference sequence). This CDR3 has 14 residues. The DNA of the CDR3 is TGTGCCAGCAGCTCCGGGGGACCAGCAGATACGCAGTATTTT. It translates to CASSSGGPADTQYF.

The chain is built from TRBV9 and TRBJ1-1, with 7 bases lining up with TRBD1. The CDR3 totals 16 residues. J gave up 1 base and V 0 bases, and 6 bases lay outside the gene matches. Germline V lookup: CDR1 SGDLS, CDR2 YYNGEE. The CDR3 DNA is TGTGCCAGCAGCGTAGGACCGGGACAGTCGAACACTGAAGCTTTCTTT. It is translated as CASSVGPGQSNTEAFF.

The chain uses TRBV29-1 and TRBJ1-5; D might be TRBD1 (5 bases). CDR3 length: 13 residues. Deletions cut 4 bases from V and 7 bases from J, with 14 bases between. Germline assignment: CDR1 SQVTM and CDR2 ANQGSEA. The CDR3 sequence: CSVGWGGGQPQHF. CDR3 coding DNA: TGCAGCGTTGGATGGGGGGGAGGACAGCCCCAGCATTTT.

This chain connects TRBV4-1 to TRBJ1-5; the D gene is possibly TRBD1 (6 bases). The V gene lost 1 base and the J gene lost 5 bases, with 9 bases spanning the gap. This CDR3 is 14 amino acids long. CDR1 is MGHRA, CDR2 YSYEKL, per germline. CDR3 region: CASSQVAGDQPQHF. The CDR3 region has the DNA TGCGCCAGCAGCCAAGTCGCAGGGGATCAGCCCCAGCATTTT.

The chain combines TRBV9 with TRBJ1-3, with 7 bases identical to TRBD1. Germline assignment: CDR1 SGDLS and CDR2 YYNGEE. Losses at the gene ends were 3 bases for V and 4 bases for J; bases not matched to a gene: 7. CDR3 length: 15 residues. The DNA of the CDR3 is TGTGCCAGCAGCGCCGGACAGGCTGCAGGAAACACCATATATTTT. Its translation: CASSAGQAAGNTIYF.

V and J are TRBV2 and TRBJ2-1; D possibly corresponds to TRBD2 (6 bases). This CDR3 comprises 11 residues. From germline, CDR1 is SNHLY and CDR2 FYNNEI. V shed 11 bases and J shed 4 bases, with 9 bases lying between them. CDR3 amino acids: CAGGVYNEQFF. The CDR3 bases are TGTGCCGGCGGGGTTTACAATGAGCAGTTCTTC.

This chain joins TRBV5-1 and TRBJ2-3; tentative D call: TRBD2 (6 bases). Trimming cost V 1 base and J 6 bases, with 9 bases left between them. The CDR3 loop spans 13 amino acids. Germline V gene sequence: CDR1 SGHRS, CDR2 YFSETQ. In DNA form, the CDR3 reads TGCGCCAGCAGCTTGTTGGGGGGTGATACGCAGTATTTT. The encoded protein is CASSLLGGDTQYF.

The V and J genes are TRBV6-5 and TRBJ2-7; 9 bases are a match to TRBD2. CDR3 size: 15 residues. In germline, CDR1 is MNHEY, CDR2 SVGAGI. The V segment lost 0 bases and the J segment 4 bases; nucleotides outside the gene matches: 4. In nucleotides, the CDR3 is TGTGCCAGCAGTTACTCGTACCTAGCGGGATACGAGCAGTACTTC. It is translated as CASSYSYLAGYEQYF.

The rearrangement links TRBV9 to TRBJ2-6, with 13 bases lining up with TRBD2. CDR3 size: 18 residues. With 4 bases clipped from V and 1 base from J, the junction kept 5 bases outside the gene matches. The germline V gene has CDR1 SGDLS and CDR2 YYNGEE. The CDR3 spells CASSQRTSGSSGANVLTF. The DNA of the CDR3 is TGTGCCAGCAGCCAAAGGACTAGCGGGAGTTCTGGGGCCAACGTCCTGACTTTC.

The chain links TRBV7-8 to TRBJ1-3; perhaps TRBD1 as D (5 bases). V gave up 3 bases and J gave up 1 base, with 16 bases separating them. The CDR3 is made up of 17 amino acids. Germline V CDR1 and CDR2: SGHVS, FQNEAQ. The CDR3 here is CASSFSGDGRSGNTIYF. The CDR3 nucleotides read TGTGCCAGCAGCTTCTCGGGGGACGGGAGGTCTGGAAACACCATATATTTT.

This chain connects TRBV9 to TRBJ2-3; 9 bases agree with TRBD2. The CDR3 length is 20 residues. Germline CDR1 SGDLS, CDR2 YYNGEE. Unmatched junction bases numbered 18, after V lost 4 bases and J lost 0 bases. In DNA, the CDR3 is TGTGCCAGCAGCTCCCGCTGGAGTAGCGGGGGCCGTATTAGCACAGATACGCAGTATTTT. Translation: CASSSRWSSGGRISTDTQYF. The variable domain in full, completed from reference TRBV9 and TRBJ2-3, reads DSGVTQTPKHLITATGQRVTLRCSPRSGDLSVYWYQQSLDQGLQFLIQYYNGEERAKGNILERFSAQQFPDLHSELNLSSLELGDSALYFCASSSRWSSGGRISTDTQYFGPGTRLTVL.

This clone came up a few times. The V and J genes are TRBV24-1 and TRBJ1-2; 7 nucleotides match TRBD1. Germline V CDR1 and CDR2: KGHDR, SFDVKD. V trimming: 7 bases; J trimming: 2 bases; junction bases outside the gene matches: 6. The CDR3 is made up of 14 amino acids. The CDR3 reads CATSAGTANYGYTF. In DNA, the CDR3 is TGTGCCACCAGCGCCGGGACAGCAAACTATGGCTACACCTTC.

This clone was picked up one time. This chain connects TRBV10-3 to TRBJ2-5; 12 nucleotides match TRBD2. Trimming took 5 bases from V and 0 from J; bases not matched to a gene: 7. CDR1 is ENHRY, CDR2 SYGVKD, per germline. The CDR3 runs to 17 residues. Written as DNA, the CDR3 is TGTGCCATCAGTCCCGGACTAGCGGGGACCAACCAAGAGACCCAGTACTTC. Its protein is CAISPGLAGTNQETQYF.

This clone rates as medium-sized (0.01 to 0.1%). This chain links TRBV19 with TRBJ1-5, with D possibly TRBD1 on 6 matching bases. Deletions cut 5 bases from V and 2 bases from J, with 16 bases between. CDR3 length equals 16 residues. Germline-derived CDR1 and CDR2 are LNHDA and SQIVND (reference sequence). The CDR3 spells CASSRAGDARNQPQHF. The CDR3, as DNA: TGTGCCAGTAGTCGGGCAGGGGATGCGCGCAATCAGCCCCAGCATTTT.

This chain joins TRBV11-2 and TRBJ1-1; D is possibly TRBD1 (5 bases). V was pared by 5 bases and J by 7 bases, with 17 bases between. The CDR3 has 14 amino acids. Germline V CDR1 and CDR2: SGHAT, FQNNGV. The CDR3: CASSPMGGASEAFF. As DNA, the CDR3 is TGTGCCAGCAGCCCAATGGGGGGAGCCAGTGAAGCTTTCTTT.

V usage is TRBV7-2 and J usage is TRBJ2-2; D is possibly TRBD2 (6 bases). Trimming left V 1 base short and J 7 bases short, with 13 bases between. CDR1 is SGHTA, CDR2 FQGNSA, per germline. The CDR3 consists of 15 residues. CDR3 protein: CASSLGGVGSGELFF. The CDR3 region has the DNA TGTGCCAGCAGCTTAGGGGGGGTGGGGAGCGGGGAGCTGTTTTTT.

The gene calls are TRBV6-5 and TRBJ2-3, with 7 bases that match TRBD2. CDR3 length: 15 amino acids. The germline gives CDR1 MNHEY, CDR2 SVGAGI. Losses at the gene ends were 5 bases for V and 4 bases for J; bases not matched to a gene: 9. CDR3: CASSPLAGVADTQYF. CDR3 nucleotide sequence: TGTGCCAGCAGTCCCCTCGCGGGAGTGGCAGATACGCAGTATTTT.